A single sample gave rise to the 2 T cell receptor beta chains below, sequenced in a study of PD-1 blockade in classical Hodgkin lymphoma. Using immunoSEQ multiplex PCR, the repertoire was profiled, and TCRdb retains in-frame clones only, with some absent. The sample lists 30,000 or so clones, about nine tenths seen once, with less than 0.3% in the top ten. All the patients suffered relapse after autologous stem cell transplantation, and brentuximab vedotin exposure differed. Thawed PBMCs were the source of CD4+ T cells, purified by magnetic negative selection. The specimen was CD4+ T cells from blood, collected at baseline. The receptors derive from a human donor with classical Hodgkin lymphoma.

This chain uses TRBV5-1 with TRBJ1-2, with 7 bases identical to TRBD1. After removal of 1 base from V and 6 bases from J, the junction contained 9 bases not matched to a gene. CDR1 is SGHRS and CDR2 is YFSETQ in the germline V gene. This CDR3 has 15 residues. CDR3: CASSLTGDRVDGYTF. The CDR3 DNA is TGCGCCAGCAGCTTGACAGGGGATAGGGTCGATGGCTACACCTTC.

The chain uses TRBV5-1 and TRBJ1-2; TRBD1 aligns across 9 bases. Germline assignment: CDR1 SGHRS and CDR2 YFSETQ. CDR3 size: 14 residues. V trimming: 8 bases; J trimming: 7 bases; junction bases outside the gene matches: 12. DNA of the CDR3: TGCGCCAGTACTCTACAGGGGGCTGAGGGTGGCTACACCTTC. This gives the protein CASTLQGAEGGYTF. The variable domain in full, with the rest retrieved from reference TRBV5-1 and TRBJ1-2, is KAGVTQTPRYLIKTRGQQVTLSCSPISGHRSVSWYQQTPGQGLQFLFEYFSETQRNKGNFPGRFSGRQFSNSRSEMNVSTLELGDSALYLCASTLQGAEGGYTFGSGTRLTVV.